This T cell receptor beta chain was recorded in a study of PD-L1 blockade in urothelial cancer. Looking at the study overall: About 90% of the roughly 30 patients comprised males who had bladder-origin urothelial cancer. Researchers found blood samples held a median of roughly 140,000 T cells.

Trimming took 4 bases from V and 4 from J; bases not matched to a gene: 3. This CDR3 comprises 13 residues. Germline CDR1 MNHEY, CDR2 SVGAGI. General observations from the study: Improved survival was predicted by pretreatment blood TCR clonality below the median.

The time point denotes: peripheral blood 6 weeks after treatment start. Every patient provided from 1 to 8 samples, collected pretreatment and on-treatment. Concerning this clone: The antigen is undetermined.

Clones were read by immunoSEQ multiplex PCR, and TCRdb kept only the in-frame ones, dropping some. The data contain 30,000 to 45,000 clones, roughly 82% of them singletons. This TCR came from a man in his forties with urothelial cancer. The sample in question was PBMCs, obtained around atezolizumab (anti-PD-L1) treatment. The rearrangement links TRBV6-5 to TRBJ2-7, with 8 bases that match TRBD1. DNA of the CDR3: TGTGCCAGCAGTTCCGGGACAGGATACGAGCAGTACTTC. This translates into CASSSGTGYEQYF.